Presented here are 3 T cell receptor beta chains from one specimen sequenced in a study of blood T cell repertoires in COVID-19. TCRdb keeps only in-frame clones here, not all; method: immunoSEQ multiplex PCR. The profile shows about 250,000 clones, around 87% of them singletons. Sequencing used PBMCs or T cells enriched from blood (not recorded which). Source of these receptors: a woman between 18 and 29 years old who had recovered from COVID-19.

CDR3 in amino acids: CASKGRGLYGYTF. Written as DNA, the CDR3 is TGTGCCAGCAAGGGCAGGGGCCTCTATGGCTACACCTTC. This sequence joins TRBV2 and TRBJ1-2, with D perhaps TRBD1 (6 bases). The V and J ends lost 7 bases and 4 bases respectively, with 13 bases between them. Germline loops: CDR1 SNHLY, CDR2 FYNNEI. The CDR3 has 13 amino acids.

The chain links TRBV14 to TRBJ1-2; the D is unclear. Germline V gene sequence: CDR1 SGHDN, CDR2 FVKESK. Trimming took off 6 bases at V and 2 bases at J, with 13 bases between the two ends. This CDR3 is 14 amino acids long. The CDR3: CASRPSGSNYGYTF. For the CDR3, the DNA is TGTGCCAGCAGACCAAGCGGCTCAAACTATGGCTACACCTTC. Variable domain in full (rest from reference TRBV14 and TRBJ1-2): EAGVTQFPSHSVIEKGQTVTLRCDPISGHDNLYWYRRVMGKEIKFLLHFVKESKQDESGMPNNRFLAERTGGTYSTLKVQPAELEDSGVYFCASRPSGSNYGYTFGSGTRLTVV.

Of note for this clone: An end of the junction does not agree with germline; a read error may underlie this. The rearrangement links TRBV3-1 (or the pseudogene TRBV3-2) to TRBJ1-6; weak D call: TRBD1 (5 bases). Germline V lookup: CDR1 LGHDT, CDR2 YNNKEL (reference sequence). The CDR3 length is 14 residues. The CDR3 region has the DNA TGTGCCCGCAGCCAACGGGGGAGTAATTCACCCCTCCACTTT. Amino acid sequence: CARSQRGSNSPLHF.